Listed here are 27 T cell receptor beta chains from one sample, sequenced in a study of blood T cell repertoires in COVID-19. Method: immunoSEQ multiplex PCR; TCRdb's copy keeps in-frame clones and lacks some. The sample holds roughly 130,000 clones, 79% seen once. Sequenced input: peripheral blood. These TCRs come from a man between 60 and 75 years old with acute or convalescent COVID-19.

The DNA of the CDR3 is TGTGCCAGCAGTGAAGCCCGGGGAAACACTGAAGCTTTCTTT. Amino acids: CASSEARGNTEAFF. J is TRBJ1-1 and V is TRBV2; D gene uncertain. Looked up from germline, CDR1 is SNHLY and CDR2 is FYNNEI. V shed 0 bases and J shed 2 bases, with 7 bases lying between them. This CDR3 is 14 amino acids long.

The chain carries TRBV9 and TRBJ2-5, with 11 bases aligning to TRBD2. Germline lookup yields CDR1 SGDLS and CDR2 YYNGEE. CDR3 length equals 14 residues. The junction had 2 bases not matched to a gene; V was cut back by 5 bases and J by 2 bases. CDR3 sequence (DNA): TGTGCCAGCAGTGGGACTAGCGGACAAGAGACCCAGTACTTC. This sequence encodes CASSGTSGQETQYF.

V usage is TRBV19 and J usage is TRBJ2-3; D might be TRBD1 (5 bases). Germline CDR1 is LNHDA and CDR2 is SQIVND (reference sequence). The CDR3 sequence is 14 residues long. Trimming took off 3 bases at V and 0 bases at J, with 7 bases between the two ends. The CDR3 DNA reads TGTGCCAGTAGTATGCAGGGAAGCACAGATACGCAGTATTTT. This translates into CASSMQGSTDTQYF.

This clone is a singleton in its sample. The J gene is TRBJ2-1, the V gene TRBV6-5; the D gene is possibly TRBD2 (5 bases). Germline lookup yields CDR1 MNHEY and CDR2 SVGAGI. The CDR3 is 13 amino acids. V lost 7 bases and J 1 base, leaving 8 bases between the germline ends. The CDR3 loop reads CASTRASYNEQFF. CDR3 nucleotide sequence: TGTGCCAGCACGCGGGCTTCCTACAATGAGCAGTTCTTC.

J is TRBJ1-5 and V is TRBV29-1; D is possibly TRBD1 (5 bases). V was trimmed by 4 bases and J by 3 bases, leaving 10 bases between them. The germline V gene encodes CDR1 SQVTM and CDR2 ANQGSEA. The CDR3 contains 13 residues. As DNA, the CDR3 is TGCAGCGTTGCGGGAGGACACAATCAGCCCCAGCATTTT. Translating it yields CSVAGGHNQPQHF.

A few counts support this clone. The DNA of the CDR3 is TGTGCCAGCAGCGGAGGGGGGGTTTATCAGCCCCAGCATTTT. Translation gives CASSGGGVYQPQHF. This chain connects TRBV28 to TRBJ1-5, with D perhaps matching TRBD1 (6 bases). The CDR3 runs 14 residues. Per the germline V gene, CDR1 is MDHEN and CDR2 is SYDVKM. The ends were cut back, 6 bases at V and 5 bases at J, with 14 bases in the middle.

The chain carries TRBV9 and TRBJ2-2; possibly TRBD2 for D (6 bases). Looked up from germline, CDR1 is SGDLS and CDR2 is YYNGEE. This CDR3 has 16 amino acids. Trimming cost V 0 bases and J 7 bases, with 16 bases left between them. CDR3 region: CASSVGGQTSIGELFF. The CDR3 nucleotides are TGTGCCAGCAGCGTAGGGGGCCAAACTAGCATCGGGGAGCTGTTTTTT.

The genes are TRBV6-5 and TRBJ1-6; maybe TRBD1 (6 bases). Germline-derived CDR1 and CDR2 are MNHEY and SVGAGI. Trimming removed 6 bases from V and 4 bases from J, with 13 bases in between. This CDR3 has 15 residues. The CDR3 nucleotides read TGTGCCAGCAGGTCGCAGGGGCAGTATAATTCACCCCTCCACTTT. It codes for CASRSQGQYNSPLHF.

The rearrangement uses TRBV4-3 and TRBJ2-7, with D maybe TRBD2 (6 bases). This CDR3 spans 15 amino acids. Germline loops: CDR1 LGHNA, CDR2 YSLEER. V was pared by 0 bases and J by 6 bases, with 15 bases between. CDR3 sequence reads: CASSQEEGVYGEQYF. CDR3 DNA sequence: TGCGCCAGCAGCCAAGAGGAGGGAGTCTACGGCGAGCAGTACTTC.

V gene TRBV21-1 combines with J gene TRBJ1-4; the D call in the table, TRBD1, was not verified against the DNA. TRBV21-1 is a documented pseudogene. The CDR3 runs 16 residues. This CDR3 reads CASSKRIQGPNEKLFF. The CDR3 region has the DNA TGTGCCAGCAGCAAACGGATACAGGGGCCTAATGAAAAACTGTTTTTT.

The chain has TRBV5-1 and TRBJ1-2; 11 bases agree with TRBD1. Germline V CDR1 and CDR2: SGHRS, YFSETQ. Trimming at V came to 0 bases and at J to 8 bases, leaving 9 bases not matched to a gene. The CDR3 is made up of 16 amino acids. The CDR3 nucleotides are TGCGCCAGCAGCTTGGTAGGGACAGGGGGGTCAGTCGGCTACACCTTC. Its translation is CASSLVGTGGSVGYTF.

The rearrangement uses TRBV28 and TRBJ2-2; D might be TRBD2 (5 bases). Germline-derived CDR1 and CDR2 are MDHEN and SYDVKM. Trimming took 2 bases from V and 1 from J, leaving 14 bases between them. The CDR3 has 17 amino acids. The DNA of the CDR3 is TGTGCCAGCAGTTTAGTGTTGGGCCGGGAGAACACCGGGGAGCTGTTTTTT. Amino acid sequence: CASSLVLGRENTGELFF.

This clone was seen once. The chain is built from TRBV5-5 and TRBJ2-3, with D unresolved. V was shortened by 0 bases and J by 5 bases, with 4 bases between the two germline ends. CDR1 is SGHKS, CDR2 YYEKEE, per germline (reference sequence). CDR3 length: 12 residues. CDR3 in amino acids: CASSLDGDTQYF. DNA of the CDR3: TGTGCCAGCAGCTTGGACGGAGATACGCAGTATTTT.

The V gene is TRBV9, the J gene TRBJ2-1; TRBD1 matches 10 bases. CDR1 and CDR2 (germline): SGDLS, YYNGEE. V was pared by 3 bases and J by 6 bases, with 6 bases of the junction left unmatched. The CDR3 runs 15 residues. In DNA form, the CDR3 reads TGTGCCAGCAGCGGGGGGACAGGGGTTAGCAATGAGCAGTTCTTC. Protein: CASSGGTGVSNEQFF.

The V gene is TRBV20-1, the J gene TRBJ1-6; 7 nucleotides match TRBD1. Germline assignment: CDR1 DFQATT and CDR2 SNEGSKA (reference sequence). Trimming at V came to 3 bases and at J to 10 bases, leaving 9 bases not matched to a gene. The CDR3 contains 14 residues. This chain's CDR3 is CSASPGTVSSPLHF. CDR3 coding DNA: TGCAGTGCTAGTCCCGGGACAGTGAGCTCACCCCTCCACTTT.

V is TRBV5-6 and J is TRBJ2-2, with a weak D call TRBD1 (6 bases). Trimming took 4 bases from V and 1 from J, leaving 11 bases between them. This CDR3 region has 15 residues. Germline CDR1 is SGHDT and CDR2 is YYEEEE. CDR3 bases: TGTGCCAGCAGCCCACCGGGACAGAACACCGGGGAGCTGTTTTTT. This translates into CASSPPGQNTGELFF.

The chain joins TRBV7-3 to TRBJ1-2; 7 nucleotides match TRBD1. Per the germline V gene, CDR1 is SGHTA and CDR2 is FQGTGA. Trimming cost V 5 bases and J 4 bases; bases outside gene matches: 13. The CDR3 totals 16 residues. CDR3 region: CASSPRFETGTYGYTF. The CDR3 coding sequence is TGTGCCAGCAGCCCAAGATTCGAGACAGGGACCTATGGCTACACCTTC.

The chain links TRBV4-2 to TRBJ2-1; 7 bases are a match to TRBD2. Germline V CDR1 and CDR2: LGHNA, YNFKEQ. V was clipped by 0 bases and J by 2 bases; unmatched bases: 10. The CDR3 runs 18 residues. Written as DNA, the CDR3 is TGTGCCAGCAGCCAAGATGGGCCGCGGGAGTTGGCCTACAATGAGCAGTTCTTC. This sequence encodes CASSQDGPRELAYNEQFF.

V gene TRBV12-3 or TRBV12-4 combines with J gene TRBJ2-7, with D possibly TRBD1 on 6 matching bases. The CDR3 length is 13 residues. The V gene lost 3 bases and the J gene lost 3 bases, with 9 bases spanning the gap. CDR3 in DNA: TGTGCCAGCAGTTTGCAACAGGGCTACGAGCAGTACTTC. Its protein product is CASSLQQGYEQYF.

The genes are TRBV7-3 and TRBJ2-1; D is unclear. CDR1 and CDR2 (germline): SGHTA, FQGTGA. Trimming pared 5 bases from V and 6 bases from J, leaving 8 bases between. This CDR3 contains 12 residues. The CDR3 here is CASSRSSNEQFF. The CDR3 DNA reads TGTGCCAGCAGCAGAAGTAGCAATGAGCAGTTCTTC.

Details on this clone: The junction and the germline gene differ at one end; a read error may be behind it. The genes are TRBV7-2 and TRBJ1-3, with D perhaps TRBD1 (6 bases). The CDR3 contains 16 residues. In germline, CDR1 is SGHTA, CDR2 FQGNSA. The CDR3 DNA sequence: TGTGCCAGCAGCCTAGCGGGGACATTCTCTGGAAACACCATATATTTT. Amino acid sequence: CASSLAGTFSGNTIYF.

The chain links TRBV5-1 to TRBJ1-6; 8 bases align to TRBD1. V dropped 4 bases and J dropped 7; count of bases not matched to a gene: 4. Germline V gene sequence: CDR1 SGHRS, CDR2 YFSETQ. The CDR3 sequence is 14 residues long. DNA of the CDR3: TGCGCCAGCAGCCCCGGACAGGGAAATTCACCCCTCCACTTT. Protein product: CASSPGQGNSPLHF.

Notes on this clone: The junction departs from germline at one end; a sequencing error may be responsible. This rearrangement joins TRBV7-7 to TRBJ2-7, with 9 positions matching TRBD1. The CDR3 has 13 residues. Germline V CDR1 and CDR2: SSHAT, FNYEAQ (reference sequence). CDR3: CASSRGQGYEQYF. CDR3 in DNA: TGTGCTAGCAGCCGGGGACAGGGTTACGAGCAGTACTTC.

This rearrangement joins TRBV29-1 to TRBJ2-5; 8 bases map to TRBD2. The CDR3 is 14 residues long. Germline CDR1 SQVTM, CDR2 ANQGSEA. The J segment lost 5 bases and the V segment lost 0 bases, leaving 5 bases of the junction unmatched. The CDR3 is CSVEDGGAAETQYF. CDR3 in DNA: TGCAGCGTTGAAGACGGGGGGGCGGCGGAGACCCAGTACTTC.

The V and J genes are TRBV28 and TRBJ2-1, with D possibly matching TRBD2 (6 bases). CDR1 is MDHEN and CDR2 is SYDVKM in the germline V gene. The CDR3 runs 14 residues. Trimming left V 4 bases short and J 6 bases short, with 13 bases between. The CDR3 DNA follows: TGTGCCAGCAGTTACGCAGGGAGGTCCAATGAGCAGTTCTTC. Its protein product is CASSYAGRSNEQFF.

This chain links TRBV19 with TRBJ1-6; 7 bases map to TRBD1. CDR1 LNHDA and CDR2 SQIVND come from the germline V gene (reference sequence). V lost 4 bases to trimming and J lost 7 bases; unmatched junction nucleotides: 10. This CDR3 is 16 amino acids long. The CDR3 DNA follows: TGTGCCAGTAGTACCTATACCGGACAGGTCAATTCACCCCTCCACTTT. Translating gives CASSTYTGQVNSPLHF.

The rearrangement links TRBV4-3 to TRBJ1-2, with 9 positions matching TRBD1. The CDR3 consists of 15 residues. Germline CDR1 is LGHNA and CDR2 is YSLEER. Trimming removed 3 bases from V and 6 bases from J; junction bases left unmatched: 8. CDR3 sequence: CASSHTPDRGDGYTF. The CDR3 coding sequence is TGCGCCAGCAGCCATACTCCCGACAGGGGGGATGGCTACACCTTC.